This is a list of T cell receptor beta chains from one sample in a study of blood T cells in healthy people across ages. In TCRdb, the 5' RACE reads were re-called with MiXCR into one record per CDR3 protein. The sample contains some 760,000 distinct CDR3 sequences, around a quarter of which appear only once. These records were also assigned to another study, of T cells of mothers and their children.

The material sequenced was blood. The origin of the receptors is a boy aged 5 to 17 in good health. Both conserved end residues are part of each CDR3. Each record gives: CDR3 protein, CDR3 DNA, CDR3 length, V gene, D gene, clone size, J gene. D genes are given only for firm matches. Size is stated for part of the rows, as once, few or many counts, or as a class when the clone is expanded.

CDR3aa: CSARDVTSGSHGELFF
CDR3nt: TGCAGTGCTAGAGATGTAACTAGCGGGAGCCACGGGGAGCTGTTTTTT
len: 16
v_gene: TRBV20-1
d_gene: TRBD2
abundance: .
j_gene: TRBJ2-2

CDR3aa: CASSLRPDYGYTF
CDR3nt: TGTGCCAGCAGCCTTCGGCCCGACTATGGCTACACCTTC
len: 13
v_gene: TRBV12-3/TRBV12-4
d_gene: .
abundance: few
j_gene: TRBJ1-2

CDR3aa: CASSLSGRNEQYF
CDR3nt: TGTGCCAGCAGTTTAAGCGGGAGAAACGAGCAGTACTTC
len: 13
v_gene: TRBV27
d_gene: TRBD2
abundance: few
j_gene: TRBJ2-7

CDR3aa: CASSEAGPEAFF
CDR3nt: TGTGCCAGCAGTGAGGCAGGGCCCGAAGCTTTCTTT
len: 12
v_gene: TRBV2
d_gene: .
abundance: once
j_gene: TRBJ1-1

CDR3aa: CASRTQPADTQYF
CDR3nt: TGTGCCAGCAGAACACAGCCCGCAGATACGCAGTATTTT
len: 13
v_gene: TRBV28
d_gene: .
abundance: .
j_gene: TRBJ2-3

CDR3aa: CSVEDRDRNYEQYF
CDR3nt: TGCAGCGTTGAAGACAGGGACAGAAACTACGAGCAGTACTTC
len: 14
v_gene: TRBV29-1
d_gene: TRBD1
abundance: .
j_gene: TRBJ2-7

CDR3aa: CASSPGDRVAYGYTF
CDR3nt: TGTGCCAGCAGCCCGGGGGACAGGGTGGCCTATGGCTACACCTTC
len: 15
v_gene: TRBV5-5
d_gene: TRBD1
abundance: .
j_gene: TRBJ1-2

CDR3aa: CASSQEGSGGRTDTQYF
CDR3nt: TGCGCCAGCAGCCAAGAAGGTAGCGGGGGACGCACAGATACGCAGTATTTT
len: 17
v_gene: TRBV4-3
d_gene: TRBD2
abundance: few
j_gene: TRBJ2-3

CDR3aa: CASSQIDRIDGYTF
CDR3nt: TGTGCCAGCAGCCAAATCGACAGGATCGATGGCTACACCTTC
len: 14
v_gene: TRBV7-3
d_gene: .
abundance: few
j_gene: TRBJ1-2

CDR3aa: CASSQDLGQGAGANVLTF
CDR3nt: TGTGCCAGCAGCCAAGATCTGGGGCAGGGGGCTGGGGCCAACGTCCTGACTTTC
len: 18
v_gene: TRBV4-2
d_gene: TRBD1
abundance: .
j_gene: TRBJ2-6

CDR3aa: CASSHLGTAYEQYF
CDR3nt: TGTGCCAGCAGCCACCTCGGGACAGCGTACGAGCAGTACTTC
len: 14
v_gene: TRBV7-2
d_gene: TRBD1
abundance: .
j_gene: TRBJ2-7

CDR3aa: CASSLDGVGAQTQYF
CDR3nt: TGTGCCAGCAGTTTAGACGGGGTTGGTGCACAGACCCAGTACTTC
len: 15
v_gene: TRBV12-3/TRBV12-4
d_gene: .
abundance: .
j_gene: TRBJ2-5

CDR3aa: CASSRGQGATDTQYF
CDR3nt: TGCGCCAGCAGCCGTGGACAGGGAGCCACAGATACGCAGTATTTT
len: 15
v_gene: TRBV4-1
d_gene: TRBD1
abundance: few
j_gene: TRBJ2-3

CDR3aa: CSATRDRAPSEKLFF
CDR3nt: TGCAGTGCTACCCGGGACAGGGCACCAAGTGAAAAACTGTTTTTT
len: 15
v_gene: TRBV20-1
d_gene: TRBD1
abundance: few
j_gene: TRBJ1-4

CDR3aa: CASSLPGQGVHEQFF
CDR3nt: TGTGCCAGCAGCCTACCGGGACAGGGGGTCCATGAGCAGTTCTTC
len: 15
v_gene: TRBV3-1
d_gene: TRBD1
abundance: .
j_gene: TRBJ2-1

CDR3aa: CASSGGGVSSYEQYF
CDR3nt: TGTGCCAGCAGCGGGGGCGGGGTAAGCTCCTACGAGCAGTACTTC
len: 15
v_gene: TRBV9
d_gene: .
abundance: .
j_gene: TRBJ2-7

CDR3aa: CASRGTSQETQYF
CDR3nt: TGTGCCAGCAGAGGGACTAGTCAAGAGACCCAGTACTTC
len: 13
v_gene: TRBV12-3/TRBV12-4
d_gene: TRBD2
abundance: many
j_gene: TRBJ2-5

CDR3aa: CSARDVGALPSTEAFF
CDR3nt: TGCAGTGCTAGAGATGTGGGGGCTTTACCGAGCACTGAAGCTTTCTTT
len: 16
v_gene: TRBV20-1
d_gene: .
abundance: few
j_gene: TRBJ1-1

CDR3aa: CSVEAGEETQYF
CDR3nt: TGCAGCGTTGAGGCGGGGGAAGAGACCCAGTACTTC
len: 12
v_gene: TRBV29-1
d_gene: TRBD2
abundance: .
j_gene: TRBJ2-5

CDR3aa: CASSLASGGGSYEQYF
CDR3nt: TGTGCCAGCAGTTTGGCGTCGGGGGGCGGCTCCTACGAGCAGTACTTC
len: 16
v_gene: TRBV12-3/TRBV12-4
d_gene: .
abundance: .
j_gene: TRBJ2-7

CDR3aa: CASSQQELGGSGANVLTF
CDR3nt: TGTGCCAGCAGCCAGCAAGAACTCGGGGGGTCTGGGGCCAACGTCCTGACTTTC
len: 18
v_gene: TRBV3-1
d_gene: TRBD2
abundance: few
j_gene: TRBJ2-6

CDR3aa: CASSSGSNNEQYF
CDR3nt: TGTGCCAGCTCGAGCGGGAGCAACAACGAGCAGTACTTC
len: 13
v_gene: TRBV19
d_gene: TRBD2
abundance: .
j_gene: TRBJ2-7

CDR3aa: CSADTGTSGRYEQYF
CDR3nt: TGCAGTGCTGACACCGGGACTAGCGGTCGCTACGAGCAGTACTTC
len: 15
v_gene: TRBV20-1
d_gene: TRBD2
abundance: .
j_gene: TRBJ2-7

CDR3aa: CASSSETNEQFF
CDR3nt: TGTGCCAGCTCATCAGAAACCAATGAGCAGTTCTTC
len: 12
v_gene: TRBV18
d_gene: .
abundance: few
j_gene: TRBJ2-1

CDR3aa: CVSSEYGAWETQYF
CDR3nt: TGTGTCAGCAGTGAATACGGGGCCTGGGAGACCCAGTACTTC
len: 14
v_gene: TRBV25-1
d_gene: .
abundance: .
j_gene: TRBJ2-5

CDR3aa: CASSRTTGSGNTIYF
CDR3nt: TGTGCCAGCAGCCGGACAACAGGGTCAGGAAACACCATATATTTT
len: 15
v_gene: TRBV7-3
d_gene: .
abundance: few
j_gene: TRBJ1-3

CDR3aa: CASSPQGNNEQFF
CDR3nt: TGTGCCAGCTCACCACAGGGGAACAATGAGCAGTTCTTC
len: 13
v_gene: TRBV18
d_gene: .
abundance: .
j_gene: TRBJ2-1

CDR3aa: CASSRPPDGLFF
CDR3nt: TGTGCCAGCAGTCGACCCCCTGACGGACTGTTTTTT
len: 12
v_gene: TRBV12-3/TRBV12-4
d_gene: .
abundance: once
j_gene: TRBJ1-4

CDR3aa: CSARDWSSGNRLYGYTF
CDR3nt: TGCAGTGCTAGAGATTGGTCGTCGGGGAATCGGTTATATGGCTACACCTTC
len: 17
v_gene: TRBV20-1
d_gene: .
abundance: .
j_gene: TRBJ1-2

CDR3aa: CASSLGSGLGEQYF
CDR3nt: TGTGCCAGCAGTTTGGGCAGTGGGCTCGGGGAGCAGTACTTC
len: 14
v_gene: TRBV28
d_gene: .
abundance: .
j_gene: TRBJ2-7

CDR3aa: CATSPQLRGDYGYTF
CDR3nt: TGTGCCACCAGCCCACAGCTCCGGGGGGACTATGGCTACACCTTC
len: 15
v_gene: TRBV15
d_gene: .
abundance: few
j_gene: TRBJ1-2

CDR3aa: CASSPQGRGDEQYF
CDR3nt: TGCGCCAGCAGCCCGCAAGGGAGGGGAGACGAGCAGTACTTC
len: 14
v_gene: TRBV5-1
d_gene: TRBD2
abundance: .
j_gene: TRBJ2-7

CDR3aa: CASSQVENEQFF
CDR3nt: TGTGCCAGCAGCCAAGTGGAAAATGAGCAGTTCTTC
len: 12
v_gene: TRBV3-1
d_gene: .
abundance: .
j_gene: TRBJ2-1

CDR3aa: CASSDLADSYEQYF
CDR3nt: TGTGCCAGCAGTGACCTAGCGGACTCCTACGAGCAGTACTTC
len: 14
v_gene: TRBV28
d_gene: TRBD2
abundance: few
j_gene: TRBJ2-7

CDR3aa: CASSQVSYAQETQYF
CDR3nt: TGCGCCAGCAGCCAAGTATCGTACGCACAAGAGACCCAGTACTTC
len: 15
v_gene: TRBV4-3
d_gene: .
abundance: few
j_gene: TRBJ2-5